These 27 T cell receptor beta chains came from one sample sequenced in a study of T cell clonality in common variable immunodeficiency. The study, taken as a whole, reports: Common variable immunodeficiency TCR beta sequences reportedly had fewer deletions and N-nucleotide insertions.

Assay: immunoSEQ multiplex PCR; the TCRdb copy retains only in-frame clones and omits some. The sample presents about 33,000 clones, none singletons. These receptors are not linked to any known antigen. Sequencing was performed on peripheral blood mononuclear cells. Every receptor here comes from a human donor with common variable immunodeficiency.

This clone was recorded a few times. The read comes to an end 3 residues before the CDR3 does, leaving the germline J gene to fill in the end. The chain uses TRBV6-1 and TRBJ2-5; 9 bases map to TRBD2. Germline assignment: CDR1 MNHNS and CDR2 SASEGT. This CDR3 spans 16 amino acids. J was trimmed by 4 bases and V by 1 base; bases with no gene match: 7. The DNA read from the CDR3 is TGTGCCAGCAGTGAAGGGTGGCGGGGGGGCCTAGAGACC. The encoded protein is CASSEGWRGGLET. In full, the CDR3 is CASSEGWRGGLETQYF.

This clone was recorded at least ten times. The CDR3 end falls 3 residues outside the read, so it is completed with the germline J gene. The rearrangement uses TRBV30 and TRBJ2-7, with 8 bases matching TRBD1. The CDR3 consists of 13 residues. Germline loops: CDR1 GTSNPN, CDR2 SVGIG (reference sequence). With 4 bases clipped from V and 4 bases from J, the junction kept 6 bases outside the gene matches. This CDR3 is CAWTPGQGYEQYF. The part of the CDR3 DNA that was read is TGTGCCTGGACCCCCGGACAGGGATACGAG.

To note about this clone: The read stops 3 residues short of the end of the CDR3; the missing end is completed from the germline J gene. J is TRBJ2-3 and V is TRBV11-2; tentatively, D is TRBD1 (6 bases). Germline lookup yields CDR1 SGHAT and CDR2 FQNNGV. The CDR3 is 13 residues long. Trimming left V 7 bases short and J 4 bases short, with 12 bases between. The CDR3 here is CASTLTGPDTQYF. The CDR3 bases that were read are TGTGCCAGCACTTTGACAGGTCCAGATACG. The full variable domain, with the rest looked up from reference TRBV11-2 and TRBJ2-3, is EAGVAQSPRYKIIEKRQSVAFWCNPISGHATLYWYQQILGQGPKLLIQFQNNGVVDDSQLPKDRFSAERLKGVDSTLKIQPAKLEDSAVYLCASTLTGPDTQYFGPGTRLTVL.

At least ten counts were recorded for this clone. The read ends 3 residues before the CDR3 terminus; that terminus is restored from the germline J gene. The genes are TRBV30 and TRBJ2-7, with D tentatively TRBD1 (5 bases). CDR1 GTSNPN and CDR2 SVGIG come from the germline V gene (reference sequence). The CDR3 covers 13 residues. The germline V and J ends were trimmed by 4 bases and 0 bases, with 10 bases remaining between them. Here the CDR3 reads CAWTDNNSYEQYF. The part of the CDR3 DNA that was read is TGTGCCTGGACGGACAATAACTCCTACGAG. The full variable domain, its missing parts supplied by reference TRBV30 and TRBJ2-7, is SQTIHQWPATLVQPVGSPLSLECTVEGTSNPNLYWYRQAAGRGLQLLFYSVGIGQISSEVPQNLSASRPQDRQFILSSKKLLLSDSGFYLCAWTDNNSYEQYFGPGTRLTVT.

This clone turned up a few times. The sequence runs out 3 residues before the end of the CDR3; the remainder is reconstructed from the germline J gene. V and J are TRBV6-1 and TRBJ1-2; no reliable D call. Germline V CDR1 and CDR2: MNHNS, SASEGT. This CDR3 is built from 13 residues. V lost 4 bases and J 3 bases, leaving 9 bases between the germline ends. The DNA read from the CDR3 is TGTGCCAGCAGTGCCAAGGGCGACTATGGC. This codes for CASSAKGDYG. The whole CDR3 protein is CASSAKGDYGYTF.

This clone was seen many times. The read stops 3 residues short of the end of the CDR3; the missing end is completed from the germline J gene. The gene calls are TRBV11-2 and TRBJ2-5; the match to TRBD1 covers 8 bases. CDR3 length equals 15 residues. CDR1 is SGHAT and CDR2 is FQNNGV in the germline V gene. J was trimmed by 1 base and V by 5 bases; bases with no gene match: 6. The sequenced CDR3 bases are TGTGCCAGCAGCGGGATAGGACAGGGCCAAGAGACC. It translates to CASSGIGQGQET. The full CDR3 reads CASSGIGQGQETQYF.

This clone appeared many times. The read stops 3 residues short of the end of the CDR3; the missing end is completed from the germline J gene. V gene TRBV30 combines with J gene TRBJ1-2, with 8 positions matching TRBD1. Germline lookup yields CDR1 GTSNPN and CDR2 SVGIG (reference sequence). The CDR3 is 13 amino acids. J was trimmed by 2 bases and V by 5 bases; bases with no gene match: 4. Here the CDR3 reads CAWGQGRNYGYTF. CDR3 DNA (partial): TGTGCCTGGGGACAGGGCCGGAACTATGGC.

Concerning this clone itself: The CDR3 extends 3 residues past the end of the read, so its final part is completed from the germline J gene. The rearrangement joins TRBV20-1 to TRBJ1-2; 10 bases map to TRBD1. Germline CDR1 is DFQATT and CDR2 is SNEGSKA (reference sequence). With V trimmed by 3 bases and J by 5 bases, 9 bases remained unmatched. The CDR3 is 15 residues long. CDR3 residues: CSARGSTGGDYGYTF. The sequenced CDR3 bases are TGCAGTGCTAGGGGGTCGACAGGGGGCGATTATGGC.

This clone appeared many times. The read falls 3 residues short of the CDR3 end, and the missing part is taken from the germline J gene. The chain carries TRBV19 and TRBJ1-6; 7 bases line up with TRBD1. Germline V gives CDR1 LNHDA, CDR2 SQIVND (reference sequence). The CDR3 length is 16 residues. V lost 3 bases, J lost 5 bases, and 7 bases stayed unmatched. This CDR3 is CASSINSGGNNSPLHF. Partial CDR3 DNA: TGTGCCAGTAGTATCAACTCAGGGGGGAATAATTCACCC. The full variable domain, its missing parts supplied by reference TRBV19 and TRBJ1-6, is DGGITQSPKYLFRKEGQNVTLSCEQNLNHDAMYWYRQDPGQGLRLIYYSQIVNDFQKGDIAEGYSVSREKKESFPLTVTSAQKNPTAFYLCASSINSGGNNSPLHFGNGTRLTVT.

This clone occurred many times. The CDR3 is cut off 3 residues early in the read; its end comes from the germline J gene. This chain joins TRBV18 and TRBJ2-1, with TRBD1 matching 8 bases. Germline V CDR1 and CDR2: KGHSH, LQKENI. V dropped 4 bases and J dropped 1; count of bases not matched to a gene: 9. CDR3 size: 17 residues. Here the CDR3 reads CASSRTLGQESYNEQFF. CDR3 DNA (partial): TGTGCCAGCTCACGAACCCTGGGACAGGAATCCTACAATGAG.

This clone was seen repeatedly, ten times or more. The read terminates 3 residues before the CDR3 end, so the remaining end is supplied by the germline J gene. The V and J genes are TRBV29-1 and TRBJ2-3, with D maybe TRBD2 (6 bases). CDR3 size: 14 residues. Deletions cut 4 bases from V and 3 bases from J, with 14 bases between. Germline loops: CDR1 SQVTM, CDR2 ANQGSEA. The CDR3: CSVVNPGRTDTQYF. The CDR3 bases that were read are TGCAGCGTTGTGAATCCAGGGAGGACAGATACG.

By proportion, this clone is medium-sized (0.01 to 0.1%). The read halts 3 residues ahead of the CDR3 end, with the missing end drawn from the germline J gene. V and J are TRBV20-1 and TRBJ1-4, with 8 bases fitting TRBD1. This CDR3 has 14 amino acids. The V segment lost 6 bases and the J segment 8 bases; nucleotides outside the gene matches: 11. Germline lookup yields CDR1 DFQATT and CDR2 SNEGSKA (reference sequence). Incomplete CDR3 DNA: TGCAGTGCCTCAAGGACAGGGACCCGAGAAAAA. Its translation is CSASRTGTREK. The CDR3 in its entirety is CSASRTGTREKLFF.

The table lists this clone with a few counts. The read ends 3 residues before the CDR3 terminus; that terminus is restored from the germline J gene. V is TRBV18 and J is TRBJ1-1; a weak D match, TRBD1 (6 bases). This CDR3 comprises 15 residues. Germline V gene data show CDR1 as KGHSH and CDR2 as LQKENI. V was cut by 3 bases and J by 3 bases, with 14 bases left in between. The covered CDR3 bases are TGTGCCAGCTCACCCGACAGGCACCCGGACACTGAA. Translated: CASSPDRHPDTE. The entire CDR3 is CASSPDRHPDTEAFF.

This clone has more than one count but fewer than ten. The read terminates 3 residues ahead of where the CDR3 ends, so the germline J gene completes it. The V call is TRBV7-8, the J call TRBJ2-7; D may be TRBD2 (6 bases). Germline loops: CDR1 SGHVS, CDR2 FQNEAQ. Trimming removed 4 bases at V and 6 bases at J, with 22 bases between. The CDR3 spans 16 residues. Incomplete CDR3 DNA: TGTGCCAGCAGCTCAGTCACGGGTCCCTTGGGGGGCGAG. Amino acids: CASSSVTGPLGGE. The complete CDR3 reads CASSSVTGPLGGEQYF.

Remarks on this clone: The read comes to an end 3 residues before the CDR3 does, leaving the germline J gene to fill in the end. J is TRBJ1-3 and V is TRBV7-9; D possibly corresponds to TRBD1 (5 bases). Germline V gives CDR1 SEHNR, CDR2 FQNEAQ (reference sequence). Trimming shortened V by 5 bases and J by 3 bases, and 14 bases separated the two germline ends. This CDR3 region has 15 residues. The CDR3 region is CASSDKAGYGNTIYF. CDR3 bases read: TGTGCCAGCAGCGATAAAGCAGGGTATGGAAACACC.

As regards this clone: The read terminates 3 residues before the CDR3 end, so the remaining end is supplied by the germline J gene. V gene TRBV19 combines with J gene TRBJ1-2, with a tentative D call TRBD1 (5 bases). CDR1 and CDR2 from the germline V gene are LNHDA and SQIVND (reference sequence). V dropped 2 bases and J dropped 6 bases, with 10 bases sitting between them. The CDR3 has 13 residues. The part of the CDR3 DNA that was read is TGTGCCAGTAGTATACGAGGGGCAGATGGC. It encodes CASSIRGADG. The entire CDR3 reads CASSIRGADGYTF.

Many counts were recorded for this clone. The CDR3 extends 3 residues past the end of the read, so its final part is completed from the germline J gene. This sequence joins TRBV20-1 and TRBJ2-3; 7 nucleotides match TRBD2. Germline CDR1 DFQATT, CDR2 SNEGSKA (reference sequence). V was pared by 4 bases and J by 7 bases, with 11 bases of the junction left unmatched. The CDR3 extends over 14 amino acids. The covered CDR3 bases are TGCAGTGCTACAAGCGGGACTCGGTCGTATACG. Translation gives CSATSGTRSYT. The CDR3 reads in full as CSATSGTRSYTQYF.

This clone was seen ten or more times. The CDR3 extends 3 residues past the end of the read, so its final part is completed from the germline J gene. The genes are TRBV18 and TRBJ1-5, with 9 nucleotides matching TRBD1. Germline V gene lookup returns CDR1 KGHSH and CDR2 LQKENI. The CDR3 has 15 residues. Trimming took 5 bases from V and 6 from J; bases not matched to a gene: 8. CDR3 DNA, as far as it was read: TGTGCCAGCTCAGCTAGCCTGACAGGGGGTCAGCCC. Translated, it gives CASSASLTGGQP. The whole CDR3 protein is CASSASLTGGQPQHF.

Notes on this clone: The read gets to within 3 residues of the CDR3 end, and the germline J gene fills in the rest. The J gene is TRBJ2-5, the V gene TRBV2, with 9 positions matching TRBD2. Per germline, CDR1 SNHLY and CDR2 FYNNEI. V gave up 4 bases and J gave up 4 bases; unmatched junction bases: 7. This CDR3 has 15 residues. CDR3 DNA (partial): TGTGCCAGCAGTGTAATAGCGGGGGTGCTAGAGACC. Protein: CASSVIAGVLET. The full CDR3 sequence reads CASSVIAGVLETQYF.

This clone was recorded at least ten times. Sequencing ends 3 residues short of the CDR3 end; the germline J gene provides the rest. The sample contains more than one DNA sequence encoding this CDR3. The chain is built from TRBV7-3 and TRBJ2-1, with TRBD2 identical over 9 bases. The CDR3 is 18 amino acids. V shed 0 bases, J shed 3 bases, and the junction held 9 bases outside the gene matches. The germline gives CDR1 SGHTA, CDR2 FQGTGA. The CDR3 spells CASSLTGGGGALYNEQFF. The DNA read from the CDR3 is TGTGCCAGCAGCTTAACAGGGGGCGGGGGGGCTCTCTACAATGAG.

This clone has a handful of counts. The CDR3 end is not reached by the read, which stops 3 residues before it; the germline J gene fills it in. This CDR3 is also generated by other DNA sequences in the sample. The chain has TRBV7-8 and TRBJ2-7; D not certain. In germline, CDR1 is SGHVS, CDR2 FQNEAQ. The CDR3 length is 14 residues. V was cut by 0 bases and J by 0 bases, with 6 bases left in between. The CDR3 is CASSLAGSSYEQYF. The sequenced CDR3 bases are TGTGCCAGCAGCTTAGCAGGCAGCTCCTACGAG.

This clone was recorded many times. The read ends 3 residues shy of where the CDR3 ends; the end is completed using the germline J gene. The chain employs TRBV7-9 and TRBJ1-1; weak D call: TRBD1 (6 bases). The ends were cut back, 2 bases at V and 7 bases at J, with 14 bases in the middle. Germline V gene data show CDR1 as SEHNR and CDR2 as FQNEAQ (reference sequence). The CDR3 extends over 14 amino acids. CDR3 region: CASSLPQGPGEAFF. The part of the CDR3 DNA that was read is TGTGCCAGCAGCTTACCCCAGGGGCCCGGTGAA.

On this clone: The read terminates 3 residues before the CDR3 end, so the remaining end is supplied by the germline J gene. V is TRBV18 and J is TRBJ1-2; D is possibly TRBD1 (6 bases). Germline V lookup: CDR1 KGHSH, CDR2 LQKENI. V gave up 6 bases and J gave up 3 bases, with 20 bases separating them. This CDR3 has 16 residues. The CDR3 is CASSLETGSLHYGYTF. CDR3 bases read: TGTGCCAGCTCGCTGGAGACAGGTTCCTTACACTATGGC.

This clone was seen many times. The sequenced CDR3 bases are TGTGCCACCCAAGCTACCGGACAGGGAGGGGATACG. Amino acids: CATQATGQGGDT. The CDR3 in its entirety is CATQATGQGGDTQYF. The chain carries TRBV19 and TRBJ2-3; a possible D gene is TRBD1 (8 bases). The CDR3 end falls 3 residues outside the read, so it is completed with the germline J gene. Germline V gives CDR1 LNHDA, CDR2 SQIVND (reference sequence). CDR3 size: 15 residues. V dropped 10 bases and J dropped 6 bases, with 23 bases sitting between them. Filled out from reference TRBV19 and TRBJ2-3, the complete variable domain reads DGGITQSPKYLFRKEGQNVTLSCEQNLNHDAMYWYRQDPGQGLRLIYYSQIVNDFQKGDIAEGYSVSREKKESFPLTVTSAQKNPTAFYLCATQATGQGGDTQYFGPGTRLTVL.

For this clone: Read coverage stops 3 residues before the CDR3 terminus; the germline J gene supplies the remainder. The rearrangement joins TRBV6-1 to TRBJ1-5; D remains unclear. Germline V lookup: CDR1 MNHNS, CDR2 SASEGT. Trimming pared 2 bases from V and 1 base from J, leaving 15 bases between. The CDR3 has 17 residues. CDR3 amino acids: CASSELQYFASNQPQHF. The sequenced part of the CDR3 DNA is TGTGCCAGCAGTGAATTACAGTACTTTGCGAGCAATCAGCCC.

This clone was observed many times. The read ends 3 residues shy of where the CDR3 ends; the end is completed using the germline J gene. The chain is built from TRBV19 and TRBJ1-1; D may be TRBD1 (6 bases). The CDR3 runs to 15 residues. CDR1 is LNHDA, CDR2 SQIVND, per germline (reference sequence). Trimming cost V 9 bases and J 5 bases, with 22 bases left between them. The chain's CDR3 is CASVKQGSFGTEAFF. The part of the CDR3 DNA that was read is TGTGCCAGCGTCAAACAGGGCTCCTTCGGGACTGAA.

This clone was picked up many times. The read gets to within 3 residues of the CDR3 end, and the germline J gene fills in the rest. The chain recombines TRBV5-1 with TRBJ2-1, with a possible D match to TRBD1 (5 bases). This CDR3 is built from 14 residues. Germline CDR1 SGHRS, CDR2 YFSETQ. V was pared by 3 bases and J by 5 bases, with 12 bases between. CDR3 protein: CASSSSTVNNEQFF. The sequenced part of the CDR3 DNA is TGCGCCAGCAGCTCTTCGACAGTAAACAATGAG.